This T cell receptor (beta chain) was sequenced during a study of type 1 regulatory T cells. On the study more broadly: T-allo10 is a Tr1-enriched, alloantigen-specific CD4 T cell product made in vitro. Broader study findings: Tr1 cells had a more restricted TCR repertoire than non-Tr1 cells.

Germline V gene lookup returns CDR1 SGHDT and CDR2 YYEEEE. The CDR3 covers 13 residues. The V and J ends lost 1 base and 4 bases respectively, with 6 bases between them. TCRdb reanalysed the reads using MiXCR and keeps one entry per CDR3 protein. The sample yields fewer than 80,000 distinct CDR3 sequences, around 21% seen once. To note about this clonotype: Its antigen remains unknown.

Material for sequencing was cultured type 1 regulatory T (Tr1) cells, either the whole culture or a sorted fraction (not recorded which). This sequence originates from a human donor in good health. V usage is TRBV5-6 and J usage is TRBJ2-1; D is unclear. In DNA, the CDR3 is TGTGCCAGCAGCTTGCTCCCATACAATGAGCAGTTCTTC. Amino acids: CASSLLPYNEQFF.